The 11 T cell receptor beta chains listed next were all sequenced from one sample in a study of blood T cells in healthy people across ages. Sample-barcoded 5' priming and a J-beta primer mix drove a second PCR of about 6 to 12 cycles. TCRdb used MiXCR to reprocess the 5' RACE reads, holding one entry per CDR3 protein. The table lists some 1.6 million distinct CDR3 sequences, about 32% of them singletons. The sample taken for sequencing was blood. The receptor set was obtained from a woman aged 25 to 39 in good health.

In DNA, the CDR3 is TGCAGTGCTAGTAAAGGGGGGCTCGCCTACGAGCAGTACTTC. This translates into CSASKGGLAYEQYF. J is TRBJ2-7 and V is TRBV20-1; perhaps D is TRBD1 or TRBD2 (6 bases each). The V and J ends lost 3 bases and 2 bases respectively, with 14 bases between them. This CDR3 spans 14 amino acids. The germline V gene has CDR1 DFQATT and CDR2 SNEGSKA (reference sequence).

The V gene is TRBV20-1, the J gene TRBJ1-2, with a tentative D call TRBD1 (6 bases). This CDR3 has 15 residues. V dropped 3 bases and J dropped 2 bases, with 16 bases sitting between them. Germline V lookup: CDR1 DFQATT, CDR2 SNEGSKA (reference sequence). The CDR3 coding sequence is TGCAGTGCTAGCCTAGACAGGTTGGGGAACTATGGCTACACCTTC. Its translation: CSASLDRLGNYGYTF.

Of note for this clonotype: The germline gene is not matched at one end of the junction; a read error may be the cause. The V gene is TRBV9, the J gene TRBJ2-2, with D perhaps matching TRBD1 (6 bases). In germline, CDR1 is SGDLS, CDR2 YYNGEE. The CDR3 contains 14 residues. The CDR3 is CASSVRTETGELFF. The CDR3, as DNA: TGTGCCAGCAGCGTCCGGACAGAAACCGGGGAGCTGTTTTTC.

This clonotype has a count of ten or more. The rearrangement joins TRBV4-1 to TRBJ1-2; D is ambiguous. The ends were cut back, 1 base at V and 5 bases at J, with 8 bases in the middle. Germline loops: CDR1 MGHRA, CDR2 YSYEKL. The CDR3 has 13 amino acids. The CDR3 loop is CASSQGPSYGYTF. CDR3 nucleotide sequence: TGCGCCAGCAGCCAAGGCCCGTCTTATGGCTACACCTTC.

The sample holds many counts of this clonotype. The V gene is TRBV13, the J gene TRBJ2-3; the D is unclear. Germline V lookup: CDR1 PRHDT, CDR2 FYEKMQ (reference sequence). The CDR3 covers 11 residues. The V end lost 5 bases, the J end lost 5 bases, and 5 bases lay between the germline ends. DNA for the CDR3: TGTGCCAGCAGCGATGGAGATACGCAGTATTTT. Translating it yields CASSDGDTQYF.

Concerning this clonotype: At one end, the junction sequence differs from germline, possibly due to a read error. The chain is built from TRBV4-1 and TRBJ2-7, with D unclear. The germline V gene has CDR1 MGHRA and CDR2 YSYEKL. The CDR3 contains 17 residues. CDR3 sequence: CANSQGANVVWGYEQYF. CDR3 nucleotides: TGCGCCAACAGCCAAGGTGCCAATGTGGTGTGGGGATACGAGCAGTACTTC.

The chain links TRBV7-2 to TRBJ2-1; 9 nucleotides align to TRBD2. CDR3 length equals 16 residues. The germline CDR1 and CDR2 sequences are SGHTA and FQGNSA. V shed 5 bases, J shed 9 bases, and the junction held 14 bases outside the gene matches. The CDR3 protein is CASSVFWAGGPSEQFF. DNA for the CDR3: TGTGCCAGCAGCGTCTTCTGGGCGGGGGGGCCAAGTGAGCAGTTCTTC. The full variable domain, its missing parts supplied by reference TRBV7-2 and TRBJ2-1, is GAGVSQSPSNKVTEKGKDVELRCDPISGHTALYWYRQSLGQGLEFLIYFQGNSAPDKSGLPSDRFSAERTGGSVSTLTIQRTQQEDSAVYLCASSVFWAGGPSEQFFGPGTRLTVL.

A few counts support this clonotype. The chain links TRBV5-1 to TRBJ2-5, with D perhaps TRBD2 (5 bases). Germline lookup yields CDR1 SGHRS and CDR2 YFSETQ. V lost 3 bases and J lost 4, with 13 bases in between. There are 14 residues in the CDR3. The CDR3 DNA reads TGCGCCAGCAGCTCCGGACGGGGTGCAGAGACCCAGTACTTC. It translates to CASSSGRGAETQYF.

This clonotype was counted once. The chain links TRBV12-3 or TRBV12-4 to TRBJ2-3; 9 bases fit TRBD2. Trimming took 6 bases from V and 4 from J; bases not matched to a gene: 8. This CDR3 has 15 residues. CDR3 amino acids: CASSRGLAPSDTQYF. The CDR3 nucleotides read TGTGCCAGCAGCCGCGGACTAGCGCCTTCAGATACGCAGTATTTT.

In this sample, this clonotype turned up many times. The CDR3: CASSQDRTVYYNEQFF. CDR3 DNA: TGCGCCAGCAGCCAAGATAGGACAGTCTACTACAATGAGCAGTTCTTC. The chain couples TRBV4-1 to TRBJ2-1; D is possibly TRBD1 (6 bases). The CDR3 contains 16 residues. CDR1 MGHRA and CDR2 YSYEKL come from the germline V gene. Trimming took 0 bases from V and 3 from J, leaving 12 bases between them.

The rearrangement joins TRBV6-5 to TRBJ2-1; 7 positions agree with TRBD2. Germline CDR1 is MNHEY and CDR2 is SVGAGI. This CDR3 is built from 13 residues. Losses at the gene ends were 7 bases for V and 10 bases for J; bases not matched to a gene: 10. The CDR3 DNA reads TGTGCCAGCACCTACGCAGCGGGGAAAGAGCAGTTCTTC. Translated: CASTYAAGKEQFF.